This is a list of T cell receptor beta chains from one sample in a study of OX40 agonist ivuxolimab in advanced cancers. TCRdb keeps only in-frame clones here, not all; method: immunoSEQ multiplex PCR. This sample has about 65,000 clones; over 75% occur once, and the top ten carry less than 0.4%. Sequencing was performed on CD4+ or CD8+ T cells sorted from blood, taken in a trial of the OX40 agonist ivuxolimab. The receptors derive from an adult with an advanced solid tumor such as melanoma, head and neck, liver or kidney cancer. Each CDR3 is given with its conserved first and last residue. The D gene is left open where the match is weak. Clone size is not always given. Where it is, it says once, few, many or a class for expanded clones.

j_call clone_size v_call d_call cdr3_aa cdr3_nt
TRBJ2-1 once TRBV7-3 TRBD2 CASSLRLAYYNEQFF TGTGCCAGCAGCTTAAGACTAGCCTACTACAATGAGCAGTTCTTC
TRBJ1-2 . TRBV7-9 TRBD1 CASSPGQGNNGYTF TGTGCCAGCAGCCCAGGACAGGGTAACAATGGCTACACCTTC
TRBJ2-7 . TRBV5-1 . CASIEGVGAYEQYF TGCGCCAGCATCGAGGGGGTCGGCGCCTACGAGCAGTACTTC
TRBJ2-5 . TRBV5-1 TRBD1 CASSLFGTGGSSETQYF TGCGCCAGCAGCTTGTTCGGGACAGGAGGGTCTTCGGAGACCCAGTACTTC
TRBJ1-5 once TRBV7-2 . CASSLRWQNQPQHF TGTGCCAGCAGCTTAAGGTGGCAAAATCAGCCCCAGCATTTT
TRBJ2-5 . TRBV5-5 TRBD1 CASSLVPDRTQETQYF TGTGCCAGCAGCTTGGTCCCGGACAGGACCCAAGAGACCCAGTACTTC
TRBJ2-7 few TRBV30 . CAWTRKDSSYEQYF TGTGCCTGGACCAGGAAGGACAGCTCCTACGAGCAGTACTTC
TRBJ1-1 . TRBV6-4 . CASRRGAGMNTEAFF TGTGCCAGCCGTCGGGGGGCAGGGATGAACACTGAAGCTTTCTTT
TRBJ1-4 . TRBV30 . CAWKSDGEGKLFF TGTGCCTGGAAGTCGGACGGAGAGGGAAAACTGTTTTTT
TRBJ1-1 few TRBV27 . CASTDRLNTEAFF TGTGCCAGTACCGACAGGCTGAACACTGAAGCTTTCTTT
TRBJ2-3 few TRBV27 . CASSTLRGGQRDTQYF TGTGCCAGCAGTACCCTTAGGGGGGGGCAGAGAGATACGCAGTATTTT
TRBJ1-4 few TRBV5-5 . CASSSDRTSNEKLFF TGTGCCAGCAGCTCTGACAGGACGTCTAATGAAAAACTGTTTTTT
TRBJ1-1 . TRBV27 TRBD1 CASSKGKGQGNTEAFF TGTGCCAGCAGCAAGGGGAAGGGACAGGGTAACACTGAAGCTTTCTTT
TRBJ1-1 . TRBV6-1 . CASSELGSTEAFF TGTGCCAGCAGTGAGCTGGGGAGCACTGAAGCTTTCTTT
TRBJ1-4 . TRBV7-9 . CASSPGLGEKLFF TGTGCCAGCAGCCCCGGGTTGGGTGAAAAACTGTTTTTT
TRBJ2-3 . TRBV4-2 TRBD2 CASSQDGGAVPSTDTQYF TGTGCCAGCAGTCAAGACGGGGGGGCCGTCCCTAGCACAGATACGCAGTATTTT
TRBJ2-7 . TRBV9 TRBD2 CASSPPGRGEQYF TGTGCCAGCAGCCCCCCGGGGAGGGGCGAGCAGTACTTC
TRBJ2-3 . TRBV27 TRBD2 CASSSPRGLAGITSTDTQYF TGTGCCAGCAGTTCCCCTCGCGGACTAGCGGGGATTACTAGCACAGATACGCAGTATTTT
TRBJ2-5 . TRBV4-1 . CASSQERVETQYF TGCGCCAGCAGCCAAGAACGTGTGGAGACCCAGTACTTC
TRBJ1-1 . TRBV7-2 . CASSGYGGEAFF TGTGCCAGCTCCGGGTACGGAGGAGAAGCTTTCTTT
TRBJ2-4 . TRBV11-3 . CASNLYGIAKNIQYF TGTGCCAGCAACCTTTACGGTATAGCCAAAAACATTCAGTACTTC
TRBJ2-5 . TRBV5-4 . CASSLGVSQETQYF TGTGCCAGCAGCTTGGGGGTTAGCCAAGAGACCCAGTACTTC
TRBJ1-1 . TRBV7-3 TRBD1 CASSLKDRDTEAFF TGTGCCAGCAGCTTAAAAGACAGGGACACTGAAGCTTTCTTT
TRBJ2-2 . TRBV6-1 TRBD1 CGVKRTGPNTGELFF TGTGGGGTAAAGCGGACAGGACCGAACACCGGGGAGCTGTTTTTT
TRBJ1-2 . TRBV5-1 TRBD1 CASSPGDSRTNYGYTF TGCGCCAGCAGCCCGGGGGACAGCCGAACTAACTATGGCTACACCTTC
TRBJ2-7 . TRBV7-2 . CASSLARGNYEQYF TGTGCCAGCAGCTTAGCGAGGGGGAACTACGAGCAGTACTTC
TRBJ1-2 . TRBV11-1 . CASSLLGAAPYGYTF TGTGCCAGCAGCTTATTGGGGGCGGCCCCCTATGGCTACACCTTC
TRBJ1-6 . TRBV7-8 . CASSSDLPHNSPLHF TGTGCCAGCAGCTCGGACCTTCCTCATAATTCACCCCTCCACTTT
TRBJ2-7 . TRBV10-1 . CASSERGQFFSYEQYF TGCGCCAGCAGTGAGCGTGGGCAGTTTTTCTCCTACGAGCAGTACTTC
TRBJ1-1 . TRBV5-1 . CASSHRDSANTEAFF TGCGCCAGCAGCCACCGGGACTCAGCGAACACTGAAGCTTTCTTT
TRBJ1-6 . TRBV5-8 . CASSPTPGGASPLHF TGTGCCAGCAGCCCCACTCCCGGGGGTGCGTCACCCCTCCACTTT
TRBJ2-7 . TRBV5-5 . CASSLDPGRGYEQYF TGTGCCAGCAGCTTGGATCCAGGGCGAGGCTACGAGCAGTACTTC
TRBJ1-5 . TRBV11-2 . CASSLDGVGGNQPQHF TGTGCCAGCAGCTTAGATGGGGTCGGGGGGAATCAGCCCCAGCATTTT
TRBJ2-5 . TRBV11-2 TRBD1 CASSQNPGQGETQYF TGTGCCAGCAGCCAGAACCCGGGACAGGGGGAGACCCAGTACTTC
TRBJ2-7 . TRBV11-2 TRBD1 CASSLDRGRISHEQYF TGTGCCAGCAGCTTAGACAGGGGGCGCATATCCCACGAGCAGTACTTC
TRBJ1-1 . TRBV11-2 . CASSLVEGTEAFF TGTGCCAGCAGCTTAGTGGAGGGCACTGAAGCTTTCTTT
TRBJ2-5 few TRBV4-1 TRBD1 CASSLTTGGGYQETQYF TGCGCCAGCAGCCTTACGACAGGGGGCGGGTACCAAGAGACCCAGTACTTC
TRBJ2-2 . TRBV30 . CAWISGPNTGELFF TGTGCCTGGATCTCGGGTCCGAACACCGGGGAGCTGTTTTTT
TRBJ2-5 . TRBV12-2 . CASRWSGDRAQYF TGTGCAAGTCGATGGAGCGGGGACCGGGCCCAGTACTTC
TRBJ1-2 . TRBV6-1 . CASSAPGGAVYGYTF TGTGCCAGCAGTGCCCCGGGGGGGGCAGTATATGGCTACACCTTC
TRBJ1-2 . TRBV7-2 TRBD1 CASSPPGQGVLYGYTF TGTGCCAGCAGCCCTCCGGGACAGGGAGTTCTCTATGGCTACACCTTC
TRBJ2-3 . TRBV7-7 . CASSSTRDGTDTQYF TGTGCCAGCAGCTCGACTCGGGATGGCACAGATACGCAGTATTTT
TRBJ1-6 . TRBV2 . CASSGDERRPLHF TGTGCCAGCAGCGGCGACGAGAGAAGGCCCCTCCACTTT
TRBJ2-5 . TRBV7-2 . CASSWGGPRRETQYF TGTGCCAGCAGCTGGGGGGGGCCAAGGAGAGAGACCCAGTACTTC
TRBJ1-2 . TRBV5-1 . CASSLERHGYTF TGCGCCAGCAGCTTGGAGAGGCACGGCTACACCTTC
TRBJ2-5 . TRBV18 . CASSPPLSGFETQYF TGTGCCAGCTCACCACCTTTATCCGGTTTTGAGACCCAGTACTTC
TRBJ2-5 . TRBV11-1 TRBD1 CASSHRGAYQETQYF TGTGCCAGCAGCCACAGGGGGGCGTACCAAGAGACCCAGTACTTC
TRBJ2-5 . TRBV7-8 . CASSLSRETQYF TGTGCCAGCAGCTTATCGCGAGAGACCCAGTACTTC
TRBJ2-1 . TRBV2 . CASNLGPNEQFF TGTGCCAGCAACTTAGGTCCCAATGAGCAGTTCTTC
TRBJ1-2 . TRBV29-1 TRBD1 CSVDRAGGRYGYTF TGCAGCGTTGATAGGGCAGGGGGCCGTTATGGCTACACCTTC
TRBJ2-6 . TRBV6-5 . CASSYGVVSGANVLTF TGTGCCAGCAGTTACGGGGTGGTCTCTGGGGCCAACGTCCTGACTTTC